This TCR beta chain was sequenced during a study of T cell responses to AZD1222 COVID-19 vaccine. Profiled with immunoSEQ multiplex PCR; TCRdb holds only in-frame clones, not every one. The table records 95,000 or so clones, roughly 92% of them present only once. As for this clone: The target antigen is unknown.

Study-level results: The donor group comprised mostly white British people and more females; the analysis possibly underestimated clonal diversity. At baseline, just a handful of AZD1222 recipients tested seropositive.

CDR3 length: 15 amino acids. V lost 5 bases and J 4 bases, leaving 17 bases between the germline ends. Germline V gene data show CDR1 as LNHNV and CDR2 as YYDKDF (reference sequence). The source material was peripheral blood, sampled 28 days after the second AZD1222 dose. J is TRBJ1-1 and V is TRBV15, with unresolved D. The TCR originated in an adult who received the AZD1222 COVID-19 vaccine. CDR3 amino acids: CATSGFREGLTEAFF. In DNA form, the CDR3 reads TGTGCCACCAGCGGCTTTAGGGAGGGTCTCACTGAAGCTTTCTTT. Supplemented by reference TRBV15 and TRBJ1-1, the full variable domain reads DAMVIQNPRYQVTQFGKPVTLSCSQTLNHNVMYWYQQKSSQAPKLLFHYYDKDFNNEADTPDNFQSRRPNTSFCFLDIRSPGLGDTAMYLCATSGFREGLTEAFFGQGTRLTVV.